This T cell receptor (beta chain) stems from a study of shared clonotypes between healthy human individuals. Study-wide context: With ages of 18 to 49, the donors were two women and a few men. The study, taken as a whole, reports: Among donors, sharing of clonotypes was expected to be affected by sequencing depth.

This clone has only a few counts. What it recognizes is unknown. This specimen includes other DNA sequences encoding the same CDR3. Genomic DNA belonging to each subset was distributed in equal measure over several immunoSEQ plates. In the authors' workflow: For the immunoSEQ data, sequences were junction-only without quality scores, so filtering differed. The data were produced by immunoSEQ multiplex PCR, yet TCRdb's version contains in-frame clones alone and is incomplete. V and J calls and clone size are given by that table; D and trimming were obtained from the DNA. The sample includes approximately 2.3 million clones, 85% to 95% of them seen just once. This CDR3 is 12 amino acids long. The germline V gene has CDR1 KGHSH and CDR2 LQKENI. V lost 2 bases to trimming and J lost 3 bases, with 4 bases between them.

The chain uses TRBV18 and TRBJ2-5, with D hard to call. The sequence came from a man younger than 30 in good health. Some clones in this sample may be carry-over from other donors' samples. Material for sequencing was naive CD4+ T cells from PBMCs. Subset meaning: CD45RA+ positively selected. CDR3 residues: CASSPGEETQYF. The CDR3 DNA reads TGTGCCAGCTCACCAGGGGAAGAGACCCAGTACTTC.